A selection of T cell receptor beta chains follows, all from one sample in a study of technical replicates of blood from a handful of donors. Only in-frame clones appear in the TCRdb table, and some are missing; sequencing was by immunoSEQ multiplex PCR. This repertoire shows fewer than 90,000 clones, about 92% found once; its top ten account for 0.42%. The sample comprised T cells isolated from PBMCs. These receptors were obtained from a human donor in good health. Each CDR3 is given with its conserved first and last residue. Fields, in order: V gene, J gene, D gene, CDR3 protein. A D gene is named only where the DNA matches it firmly.

v_call: TRBV6-5; j_call: TRBJ2-7; d_call: -; cdr3_aa: CASSYSLVHPYEQYF
v_call: TRBV19; j_call: TRBJ1-2; d_call: -; cdr3_aa: CASSPTSSNYGYTF
v_call: TRBV23-1; j_call: TRBJ1-5; d_call: -; cdr3_aa: CASNLQASNQPQHF
v_call: TRBV6-5; j_call: TRBJ1-4; d_call: -; cdr3_aa: CASSYSRGREKLFF
v_call: TRBV2; j_call: TRBJ2-2; d_call: -; cdr3_aa: CASSPGTLNTGELFF
v_call: TRBV28; j_call: TRBJ1-5; d_call: -; cdr3_aa: CASTLGGGQPQHF
v_call: TRBV5-4; j_call: TRBJ2-7; d_call: TRBD2; cdr3_aa: CASSLTLAGTYEQYF
v_call: TRBV7-3; j_call: TRBJ1-2; d_call: -; cdr3_aa: CASGGNYGYTF
v_call: TRBV30; j_call: TRBJ2-3; d_call: -; cdr3_aa: CAWGGLYGTDTQYF
v_call: TRBV19; j_call: TRBJ2-5; d_call: TRBD2; cdr3_aa: CASSMEAGVRDQYF
v_call: TRBV21-1; j_call: TRBJ2-3; d_call: -; cdr3_aa: CASSFSGTSALPQYF
v_call: TRBV7-9; j_call: TRBJ2-2; d_call: -; cdr3_aa: CASTLPISAGRTGELFF
v_call: TRBV19; j_call: TRBJ1-2; d_call: -; cdr3_aa: CASSMGRSDGYTF
v_call: TRBV5-1; j_call: TRBJ1-1; d_call: -; cdr3_aa: CASSYITSVSSVFNTEAFF
v_call: TRBV7-3; j_call: TRBJ2-2; d_call: -; cdr3_aa: CASSPMLSANTGELFF
v_call: TRBV7-2; j_call: TRBJ1-1; d_call: TRBD1; cdr3_aa: CASSLGPRGTGIAFF
v_call: TRBV4-2; j_call: TRBJ2-7; d_call: TRBD2; cdr3_aa: CASSQAVAGGAYEQYF
v_call: TRBV7-9; j_call: TRBJ2-7; d_call: -; cdr3_aa: CASSLTGSSYEQYF
v_call: TRBV10-1; j_call: TRBJ2-3; d_call: -; cdr3_aa: CASSPGTQTDTQYF
v_call: TRBV18; j_call: TRBJ2-6; d_call: -; cdr3_aa: CASSPPWTGANVLTF
v_call: TRBV9; j_call: TRBJ1-5; d_call: -; cdr3_aa: CASSVGVGGNQPQHF
v_call: TRBV9; j_call: TRBJ2-2; d_call: TRBD2; cdr3_aa: CASSVIRTSGITGELFF
v_call: TRBV27; j_call: TRBJ1-1; d_call: -; cdr3_aa: CASSLRGTNTEAFF
v_call: TRBV5-4; j_call: TRBJ2-5; d_call: TRBD1; cdr3_aa: CASSLKGQLQETQYF
v_call: TRBV11-3; j_call: TRBJ2-1; d_call: TRBD1; cdr3_aa: CATLGDSSYNEQFF